These 31 T cell receptor beta chains originate from one sample sequenced in a study of Graves' ophthalmopathy and Graves' hyperthyroidism. Amplified TCR beta CDR3 regions were obtained using RNA transcripts as template. RT-PCR in the first round used HTBI primers; a second-round multiplex PCR followed. TCRdb fed the multiplex PCR reads into MiXCR, producing one record per CDR3 protein. The data contain more than 1,000,000 distinct CDR3 sequences, about 40% of them singletons. Specimen: peripheral blood or thyroid tissue (not recorded which). These receptors originate from an adult man with Graves' hyperthyroidism.

V and J are TRBV29-1 and TRBJ2-7, with 7 bases lining up with TRBD1. V lost 4 bases and J lost 4; bases outside the gene matches: 4. The CDR3 has 12 residues. The germline V gene has CDR1 SQVTM and CDR2 ANQGSEA. The CDR3 sequence: CSVGTGQYEQYF. The CDR3 DNA sequence: TGCAGCGTTGGGACAGGCCAATACGAGCAGTACTTC.

Ten or more counts support this clonotype. The junction does not match germline at one end; this may be a read error. The J gene is TRBJ2-5, the V gene TRBV19, with TRBD2 matching 7 bases. Germline CDR1 and CDR2: LNHDA and SQIVND (reference sequence). The CDR3 is 13 amino acids. This CDR3 reads CASNRGSYETQYF. The CDR3 DNA sequence: TGTGCCAGTAATCGCGGGAGCTATGAGACTCAGTACTTC.

This chain connects TRBV7-9 to TRBJ1-4, with D possibly being TRBD1 (5 bases). The germline CDR1 and CDR2 sequences are SEHNR and FQNEAQ (reference sequence). Trimming took 5 bases from V and 7 from J, leaving 20 bases between them. The CDR3 contains 16 residues. CDR3 region: CASSPLLAGGSEKLFF. For the CDR3, the DNA is TGTGCCAGCAGCCCTCTACTAGCGGGGGGTAGTGAAAAACTGTTTTTT. Filled out from reference TRBV7-9 and TRBJ1-4, the complete variable domain reads DTGVSQNPRHKITKRGQNVTFRCDPISEHNRLYWYRQTLGQGPEFLTYFQNEAQLEKSRLLSDRFSAERPKGSFSTLEIQRTEQGDSAMYLCASSPLLAGGSEKLFFGSGTQLSVL.

J is TRBJ1-2 and V is TRBV25-1; TRBD1 might be the D (5 bases). Germline-derived CDR1 and CDR2 are MGHDK and SYGVNS. This CDR3 comprises 15 residues. Trimming stripped 4 bases from V and 7 bases from J, with 19 bases between. DNA of the CDR3: TGTGCCAGCAGTGCGTTCGAATCAGGGACTTCTGGCTACACCTTC. Translation: CASSAFESGTSGYTF.

The chain links TRBV20-1 to TRBJ2-2; D ambiguous. The CDR3 totals 15 residues. Germline values: CDR1 DFQATT, CDR2 SNEGSKA (reference sequence). Deletions cut 3 bases from V and 0 bases from J, with 11 bases between. The CDR3 coding sequence is TGCAGTGCTAGTTCCACACAAGCGAACACCGGGGAGCTGTTTTTT. This codes for CSASSTQANTGELFF.

This clonotype was picked up a small number of times. The chain couples TRBV27 to TRBJ1-5; TRBD1 matches at 7 bases. Germline V lookup: CDR1 MNHEY, CDR2 SMNVEV (reference sequence). CDR3 length: 16 residues. Trimming at V came to 2 bases and at J to 5 bases, leaving 9 bases not matched to a gene. In DNA form, the CDR3 reads TGTGCCAGCAGTTTAGGTGCAGGGGGGATCCATCAGCCCCAGCATTTT. Amino acids: CASSLGAGGIHQPQHF.

The J gene is TRBJ1-2, the V gene TRBV19; 12 positions agree with TRBD1. With V trimmed by 3 bases and J by 8 bases, 10 bases remained unmatched. CDR1 is LNHDA, CDR2 SQIVND, per germline (reference sequence). This CDR3 is built from 16 residues. The CDR3: CASSIPPGQGAQGYTF. Written as DNA, the CDR3 is TGTGCCAGTAGTATCCCTCCGGGACAGGGGGCGCAAGGCTACACCTTC.

The table lists this clonotype with many counts. J is TRBJ1-2 and V is TRBV4-2; TRBD1 is a possible D gene (5 bases). The CDR3 has 17 amino acids. V gave up 0 bases and J gave up 0 bases, with 14 bases separating them. Germline CDR1 is LGHNA and CDR2 is YNFKEQ. CDR3 sequence reads: CASSQEMAGYTNYGYTF. The CDR3 nucleotides read TGTGCCAGCAGCCAAGAAATGGCAGGGTACACTAACTATGGCTACACCTTC.

This clonotype has only one observation. This rearrangement joins TRBV25-1 to TRBJ2-7; 9 bases map to TRBD1. The CDR3 is 14 amino acids. In germline, CDR1 is MGHDK, CDR2 SYGVNS. Trimming cost V 6 bases and J 4 bases; bases outside gene matches: 7. CDR3 loop: CASSSMGQGYEQYF. The CDR3 DNA sequence: TGTGCCAGCAGCTCTATGGGACAGGGTTACGAGCAGTACTTC.

In its sample, this clonotype was seen many times. This chain uses TRBV10-1 with TRBJ2-5; D perhaps matches TRBD2 (5 bases). This CDR3 is built from 13 residues. CDR1 and CDR2 from the germline V gene are WNHNN and SYGVQD (reference sequence). V shed 5 bases and J shed 3 bases, with 10 bases lying between them. The CDR3 DNA is TGCGCCAGCAGTCCGGGGAACGAAGAGACCCAGTACTTC. This sequence encodes CASSPGNEETQYF.

This clonotype was detected ten times or more. V gene TRBV5-1 combines with J gene TRBJ1-6, with D perhaps TRBD1 (5 bases). The germline V and J ends were trimmed by 4 bases and 7 bases, with 18 bases remaining between them. The CDR3 totals 16 residues. Germline values: CDR1 SGHRS, CDR2 YFSETQ. The CDR3 DNA is TGCGCCAGCAGCCCTGGAGGGGCCAGACAAAATTCACCCCTCCACTTT. Amino acids: CASSPGGARQNSPLHF. Combining the CDR3 with reference TRBV5-1 and TRBJ1-6 gives the whole variable domain KAGVTQTPRYLIKTRGQQVTLSCSPISGHRSVSWYQQTPGQGLQFLFEYFSETQRNKGNFPGRFSGRQFSNSRSEMNVSTLELGDSALYLCASSPGGARQNSPLHFGNGTRLTVT.

The chain has TRBV15 and TRBJ1-5; a weak D match, TRBD1 (5 bases). V was cut by 2 bases and J by 1 base, with 15 bases left in between. The CDR3 is 17 residues long. CDR1 and CDR2 (germline): LNHNV, YYDKDF (reference sequence). CDR3 sequence: CATSRPFDGASNQPQHF. The CDR3 bases are TGTGCCACCAGCAGACCGTTTGATGGGGCCAGCAATCAGCCCCAGCATTTT. Drawing the rest from reference TRBV15 and TRBJ1-5, the complete variable domain is DAMVIQNPRYQVTQFGKPVTLSCSQTLNHNVMYWYQQKSSQAPKLLFHYYDKDFNNEADTPDNFQSRRPNTSFCFLDIRSPGLGDTAMYLCATSRPFDGASNQPQHFGDGTRLSIL.

This clonotype has a count of ten or more. The chain carries TRBV7-9 and TRBJ1-5, with D tentatively TRBD1 (6 bases). This CDR3 has 12 amino acids. Looked up from germline, CDR1 is SEHNR and CDR2 is FQNEAQ (reference sequence). V was shortened by 1 base and J by 13 bases, with 11 bases between the two germline ends. CDR3 in DNA: TGTGCCAGCAGCTTAGGTGGGGGACAACAGCATTTT. Translated: CASSLGGGQQHF.

V gene TRBV11-2 combines with J gene TRBJ2-5, with 9 positions matching TRBD1. Germline values: CDR1 SGHAT, CDR2 FQNNGV. The CDR3 is 16 residues long. The junction had 13 bases not matched to a gene; V was cut back by 6 bases and J by 5 bases. DNA for the CDR3: TGTGCCAGCAGTCCAGGGACAGGGTTCGTATGGGAGACCCAGTACTTC. Protein product: CASSPGTGFVWETQYF.

The chain combines TRBV7-2 with TRBJ1-6, with a tentative D call TRBD1 (6 bases). CDR3 length equals 14 residues. V gave up 5 bases and J gave up 7 bases, with 12 bases separating them. The germline CDR1 and CDR2 sequences are SGHTA and FQGNSA. CDR3 loop: CASSDRQENSPLHF. CDR3 bases: TGTGCCAGCAGCGACCGACAGGAGAATTCACCCCTCCACTTT. Full variable domain (missing parts from reference TRBV7-2 and TRBJ1-6): GAGVSQSPSNKVTEKGKDVELRCDPISGHTALYWYRQSLGQGLEFLIYFQGNSAPDKSGLPSDRFSAERTGGSVSTLTIQRTQQEDSAVYLCASSDRQENSPLHFGNGTRLTVT.

This clonotype was counted a few times. The rearrangement uses TRBV20-1 and TRBJ1-4, with TRBD1 as a possible D gene (5 bases). Trimming left V 0 bases short and J 8 bases short, with 16 bases between. This CDR3 is 15 amino acids long. Germline V gene data show CDR1 as DFQATT and CDR2 as SNEGSKA (reference sequence). Written as DNA, the CDR3 is TGCAGTGCTAGAGATCAGGGACGGCTGGGGGAAAAACTGTTTTTT. It yields the protein CSARDQGRLGEKLFF.

This chain joins TRBV2 and TRBJ2-7; 7 bases align to TRBD1. The V segment lost 8 bases and the J segment 3 bases; nucleotides outside the gene matches: 16. The CDR3 totals 16 residues. Germline assignment: CDR1 SNHLY and CDR2 FYNNEI. The DNA for the CDR3 is TGTGCCAGCTCTTCGTCAGTAACAGGGGTTTTCTACGAGCAGTACTTC. It codes for CASSSSVTGVFYEQYF.

With regard to this clonotype: This clone may be a read error of a much larger clone one base away. V is TRBV7-2 and J is TRBJ2-7; D gene uncertain. Trimming took 4 bases from V and 3 from J, leaving 10 bases between them. The V gene's germline CDR1 is SGHTA and CDR2 FQGNSA. This CDR3 is 13 amino acids long. CDR3 DNA: TGTGCCAGCAGCTATACGTCGGGCTACGAGCAGTACTTC. It is translated as CASSYTSGYEQYF.

This clonotype was observed many times. The V gene is TRBV25-1, the J gene TRBJ1-6; D gene uncertain. The CDR3 has 15 residues. Germline V gene data show CDR1 as MGHDK and CDR2 as SYGVNS. Trimming left V 2 bases short and J 7 bases short, with 12 bases between. The CDR3 bases are TGTGCCAGCAGTGAACTCCTCAGGCCAAATTCACCCCTCCACTTT. This codes for CASSELLRPNSPLHF.

This clonotype was counted only a few times. The V gene is TRBV7-8, the J gene TRBJ2-2, with 7 bases fitting TRBD2. CDR3 length: 13 amino acids. Germline V lookup: CDR1 SGHVS, CDR2 FQNEAQ. Losses at the gene ends were 6 bases for V and 7 bases for J; bases not matched to a gene: 5. The CDR3, as DNA: TGTGCCAGCAGGGGATGGGAGGGCGGGGAGCTGTTTTTT. The encoded protein is CASRGWEGGELFF.

This clonotype was counted at least ten times. The chain is built from TRBV7-9 and TRBJ1-2, with D perhaps matching TRBD1 (6 bases). Trimming cost V 5 bases and J 7 bases, with 26 bases left between them. The CDR3 contains 17 residues. Per germline, CDR1 SEHNR and CDR2 FQNEAQ (reference sequence). The DNA for the CDR3 is TGTGCCAGCAGCCCGCTGATTACGGGGGCCGGGGGAAGTGGCTACACCTTC. It encodes CASSPLITGAGGSGYTF.

The chain employs TRBV25-1 and TRBJ2-5, with D perhaps TRBD1 (6 bases). The germline V gene has CDR1 MGHDK and CDR2 SYGVNS. There are 14 residues in the CDR3. V was trimmed by 6 bases and J by 1 base, leaving 12 bases between them. CDR3: CASRGANVQETQYF. In DNA form, the CDR3 reads TGTGCCAGCAGGGGGGCCAATGTCCAAGAGACCCAGTACTTC.

The V gene is TRBV29-1, the J gene TRBJ1-1; a weak D match, TRBD1 (5 bases). CDR3 length: 13 residues. Trimming shortened V by 5 bases and J by 1 base, and 11 bases separated the two germline ends. CDR1 and CDR2 from the germline V gene are SQVTM and ANQGSEA. CDR3 region: CSVHHGQNTEAFF. CDR3 bases: TGCAGCGTTCACCACGGACAGAACACTGAAGCTTTCTTT.

Ten or more counts support this clonotype. This chain joins TRBV12-3 or TRBV12-4 and TRBJ1-1; D remains unclear. CDR3 length: 13 residues. Trimming shortened V by 1 base and J by 5 bases, and 8 bases separated the two germline ends. CDR3 amino acids: CASSLVGWTEAFF. In DNA, the CDR3 is TGTGCCAGCAGTTTAGTAGGGTGGACTGAAGCTTTCTTT.

Ten or more counts support this clonotype. This chain uses TRBV19 with TRBJ2-7; 8 bases agree with TRBD2. V was pared by 4 bases and J by 4 bases, with 9 bases of the junction left unmatched. Germline V gives CDR1 LNHDA, CDR2 SQIVND (reference sequence). The CDR3 loop spans 15 amino acids. The CDR3 nucleotides are TGTGCCAGTAGTACAAAGGCGGGGGGCGGATACGAGCAGTACTTC. As protein: CASSTKAGGGYEQYF.

This rearrangement joins TRBV25-1 to TRBJ1-5; maybe TRBD1 (6 bases). Between the trimmed V and J ends, which lost 5 bases and 5 bases, there was a span of 19 bases. The CDR3 sequence is 16 residues long. CDR1 and CDR2 from the germline V gene are MGHDK and SYGVNS. The DNA of the CDR3 is TGTGCCAGCAGTTTATGGCAGGGGCTGGGAGATCAGCCCCAGCATTTT. This sequence encodes CASSLWQGLGDQPQHF.

This clonotype was seen repeatedly, ten times or more. The J gene is TRBJ1-2, the V gene TRBV19; tentatively, D is TRBD1 (5 bases). Germline assignment: CDR1 LNHDA and CDR2 SQIVND (reference sequence). The CDR3 consists of 15 residues. Trimming left V 3 bases short and J 7 bases short, with 18 bases between. The CDR3 sequence is CASSIEADRQGGYTF. CDR3 bases: TGTGCCAGTAGTATCGAGGCGGATCGGCAGGGTGGCTACACCTTC.

A few counts support this clonotype. The chain combines TRBV6-4 with TRBJ1-2; D perhaps matches TRBD1 (5 bases). There are 13 residues in the CDR3. CDR1 is MRHNA and CDR2 is SNTAGT in the germline V gene. V was clipped by 3 bases and J by 2 bases, with 7 bases between them. CDR3 DNA sequence: TGTGCCAGCAGTGAAGGACACAACTATGGCTACACCTTC. It is translated as CASSEGHNYGYTF.

This clonotype has a single count. The chain uses TRBV7-9 and TRBJ1-1, with 8 bases identical to TRBD1. The V and J ends lost 5 bases and 3 bases, in that order; junction bases with no gene match: 5. Germline V lookup: CDR1 SEHNR, CDR2 FQNEAQ (reference sequence). This CDR3 has 14 residues. The CDR3 reads CASSPSTGDTEAFF. CDR3 sequence (DNA): TGTGCCAGCAGCCCCTCGACAGGGGACACTGAAGCTTTCTTT.

As concerns this clonotype: A read error may explain this, as a much larger clone is one base away. The rearrangement links TRBV7-2 to TRBJ2-7; D ambiguous. The CDR3 sequence is 12 residues long. CDR1 and CDR2 (germline): SGHTA, FQGNSA. V was cut by 4 bases and J by 6 bases, with 10 bases left in between. The CDR3 DNA reads as TGTGCCAGCAGCTCCGAACGGCGCGAGCAGTACTTC. Amino acids: CASSSERREQYF.

Ten or more counts support this clonotype. The rearrangement links TRBV7-9 to TRBJ1-4, with 10 bases aligning to TRBD1. The CDR3 runs to 13 residues. The ends lost 8 bases at V and 8 bases at J; junction bases unmatched: 5. Germline CDR1 is SEHNR and CDR2 is FQNEAQ (reference sequence). The chain's CDR3 is CASWGQGKEKLFF. For the CDR3, the DNA is TGTGCCAGCTGGGGACAGGGGAAGGAAAAACTGTTTTTT. The variable domain in full, with the rest retrieved from reference TRBV7-9 and TRBJ1-4, is DTGVSQNPRHKITKRGQNVTFRCDPISEHNRLYWYRQTLGQGPEFLTYFQNEAQLEKSRLLSDRFSAERPKGSFSTLEIQRTEQGDSAMYLCASWGQGKEKLFFGSGTQLSVL.